The sequence of this T cell receptor beta chain was determined in a study of massively parallel sequencing of T cell beta chains (dated by TCRdb to the late 2000s). Regarding the research as a whole: The study profiled human TCR beta CDR3 diversity in peripheral blood using 5'-RACE, Illumina short-read sequencing and a dedicated short-read assembly strategy.

Everyone in the donor pool was aged roughly 18 to 45 years, and the pool included 350 to 450 males and about 150 females. Peripheral leukocyte polyA+ RNA was isolated from about 170 liters of pooled peripheral blood. A commercial mRNA preparation from normal human peripheral blood leukocytes pooled from more than 500 individuals was used as the starting material. The sequencer listed for this sample is Illumina Genome Analyzer II. Two rounds of nested PCR with TRBC1/TRBC2-specific primers yielded a RACE product of about 520 bp, which was gel-purified. First-strand cDNA was made with a TRBC-specific primer plus a template-switching oligonucleotide, which provided a 5' anchor for RACE. Because the RACE amplicon was too long to sequence directly with short reads, the RACE amplicon was concatemerized by ligation and then sheared by sonication. PAGE was used to isolate a size fraction of 100 to 300 bp, and that fraction then underwent shotgun sequencing on the Illumina platform. In separate sequencing runs on an Illumina GAII, 18.8 million 36-nt reads and 21.7 million 50-nt single-end reads were generated. The original methods were these. The pooled approximately 43,000,000 reads were assembled with iSSAKE using parameters -m 15, -o 2 and -r 0.7. Seeds for the de novo CDR3 beta assemblies came from reads aligning to the ends of Ensembl TRBV gene predictions that carried unmatched junctional bases. Clonotype abundance was estimated from the count of matching assembled contigs rather than from raw read depth. Of the assembled clonotypes, 2,098 (around 5.9%) had in-frame stop codons and were removed, leaving some 35,000 productive clonotypes. Of the 270 or so unique TCR sequences obtained by Sanger sequencing of cloned RACE products, around 69% were also present in the Illumina assembly. TCRdb passed the public sequencing reads through fastp at Q25 and MiXCR, retaining productive beta sequences. Here each entry gathers all rows of one CDR3 protein and keeps the most common genes and DNA. TCRdb's processing, not the authors' own work, is the source of the V and J calls. The sample table records roughly 4,500 distinct CDR3 sequences; roughly two fifths of these occur just once. About 3% of the sample belongs to the ten largest clones.

From its cysteine to its phenylalanine, the CDR3 spans 14 amino acids. Only CDR3 DNA is held: 42 bases, read in frame from base 1. V was cut back by 3 bases and J by 4 bases, leaving a gap of 10 bases between them. The germline V gene supplies CDR1 SGHDN and CDR2 FVKESK. This clonotype was seen a single time. It lacks a known antigen. No base-level quality is on record; no much larger clone is a single base apart. Resting on one read, the evidence is weak. The study at large found these results: Usage of TRBV genes spanned from 0.008% to 0.01% for TRBV17 up to about 25% for TRBV20-1, while TRBJ usage spanned from more than 1.5% for TRBJ2-6 up to about 15% for TRBJ2-1. Because the RNA was pooled from many donors, population-average clonotype abundance rather than any individual repertoire is reflected in the results. Subsampling showed clonotype counts rising linearly with read number, indicating sequencing depth was far from saturation. CDR3 beta length spanned 21 to 81 nucleotides, with a peak at 45 nucleotides. Within the 31,000 or so distinct clonotypes, single-copy clonotypes accounted for around 69% of clonotypes but just roughly 18% of assemblies. A unique TRBV gene could be assigned to only about 23,000 (around 70%) of the clonotypes. The reported gene usage frequencies may have been skewed by preferential PCR amplification of some TRBV and TRBJ sequences. Most clonotypes (about 60% of the 33,664) were supported by a single sequence read, by which apparent diversity could in principle be inflated.

The material sequenced was commercial RNA from peripheral blood pooled from many donors. The TCR was taken from a pool of human donors in good health; the sample was commercial RNA pooled from many donors. The chain employs TRBV14 and TRBJ2-1; TRBD2 is possibly the D segment (5 matching bases). CDR3 protein: CASSQSPGYNEQFF. The DNA is as follows: TGTGCCAGCAGCCAGTCCCCGGGGTACAATGAGCAGTTCTTC.